This TCR beta chain derives from a study of shared clonotypes between healthy human individuals. Study-level findings and limits: Among donors, clonotype sharing was expected to be affected by sequencing depth.

The germline CDR1 and CDR2 sequences are SGHVS and FQNEAQ. The V end was cut by 8 bases, the J end by 8 bases, with 14 bases between. The CDR3 extends over 12 amino acids. Donors included only healthy HIV-negative adults lacking recent acute infections or vaccinations. The run depth of the assay was deep. Assay: immunoSEQ multiplex PCR; the TCRdb copy retains only in-frame clones and omits some. The table records about a million clones, 60% to 85% of them present only once. For this clone: Its antigen remains unidentified.

The receptor's source is a man between 18 and 29 years old in good health. The specimen was memory CD4+ T cells sorted from blood. This sample's subset: CD45RA-negative fraction. The chain has TRBV7-8 and TRBJ2-3; D is ambiguous. The CDR3 sequence is CASSPVGGTQYF. The CDR3 nucleotides are TGTGCCAGCTCCCCGGTCGGCGGTACGCAGTATTTT.